This entry lists 18 T cell receptor beta chains sequenced from one sample in a study of technical replicates of blood from a few donors. Here immunoSEQ multiplex PCR was the method, and the copy in TCRdb shows in-frame clones only, minus some. This sample has tens of thousands of clones; around 94% occur once, and the top ten carry more than 0.2%. The specimen sequenced was T cells isolated from PBMCs. Every receptor here comes from a human donor in good health.

The J gene is TRBJ1-1, the V gene TRBV6-5; 7 bases line up with TRBD1. Germline trimming cut 4 bases from V and 1 base from J; bases unmatched to any gene: 9. This CDR3 has 16 residues. CDR1 and CDR2 (germline): MNHEY, SVGAGI. The CDR3 sequence: CASSLTSGGGNTEAFF. The CDR3 DNA sequence: TGTGCCAGCAGTTTGACCTCAGGGGGTGGGAACACTGAAGCTTTCTTT.

The rearrangement joins TRBV28 to TRBJ2-6; perhaps TRBD2 as D (5 bases). The V gene lost 1 base and the J gene lost 1 base, with 5 bases spanning the gap. Germline loops: CDR1 MDHEN, CDR2 SYDVKM. This CDR3 is built from 15 residues. This CDR3 is CASSLSGSGANVLTF. The CDR3 DNA reads TGTGCCAGCAGTTTATCGGGGTCTGGGGCCAACGTCCTGACTTTC.

V is TRBV7-9 and J is TRBJ2-3, with D unresolved. Germline loops: CDR1 SEHNR, CDR2 FQNEAQ (reference sequence). Trimming shortened V by 2 bases and J by 4 bases, and 4 bases separated the two germline ends. The CDR3 is 12 residues long. As DNA, the CDR3 is TGTGCCAGCAGCTTAACGGCAGATACGCAGTATTTT. This translates into CASSLTADTQYF.

The CDR3, as DNA: TGCAGCGTTGAGGAGGTCGGAGAGACCCAGTACTTC. It encodes CSVEEVGETQYF. The chain combines TRBV29-1 with TRBJ2-5; a possible D gene is TRBD2 (5 bases). V lost 3 bases and J lost 4, with 9 bases in between. The CDR3 is made up of 12 amino acids. Germline CDR1 reads SQVTM; CDR2 reads ANQGSEA.

The CDR3, as DNA: TGTGCCAGCAGCAGTAAAGTCCGCGTCCGCACAGATACGCAGTATTTT. This codes for CASSSKVRVRTDTQYF. The chain is built from TRBV21-1 and TRBJ2-3; TRBD2, as called in the table, went unchecked against the DNA. TRBV21-1 is a listed pseudogene. This CDR3 spans 16 amino acids.

The V and J genes are TRBV7-9 and TRBJ1-2, with 9 positions matching TRBD1. The germline V gene encodes CDR1 SEHNR and CDR2 FQNEAQ (reference sequence). J lost 7 bases, V lost 5 bases, and 23 bases had no gene match. The CDR3 runs to 19 residues. CDR3 nucleotide sequence: TGTGCCAGCAGCCCCCTCGTCGGGACAGGGTTAAGGTCGGACGCTGGCTACACCTTC. It codes for CASSPLVGTGLRSDAGYTF.

This rearrangement joins TRBV5-1 to TRBJ2-4; possibly TRBD1 for D (6 bases). CDR1 SGHRS and CDR2 YFSETQ come from the germline V gene. V was shortened by 4 bases and J by 6 bases, with 20 bases between the two germline ends. The CDR3 runs to 16 residues. CDR3 DNA sequence: TGCGCCAGCAGCATGGGATCCAGGGGTGGTGTAAACATTCAGTACTTC. Translated: CASSMGSRGGVNIQYF.

J is TRBJ2-1 and V is TRBV10-3; possibly TRBD2 for D (5 bases). The germline gives CDR1 ENHRY, CDR2 SYGVKD. CDR3 length: 16 amino acids. V shed 2 bases and J shed 8 bases, with 19 bases lying between them. CDR3 in DNA: TGTGCCATCAGTGAGCCAGCGGAAAGCACCAGGTATGAGCAGTTCTTC. It encodes CAISEPAESTRYEQFF.

The rearrangement uses TRBV25-1 and TRBJ1-2; D gene uncertain. The germline V gene has CDR1 MGHDK and CDR2 SYGVNS. Trimming took off 3 bases at V and 4 bases at J, with 9 bases between the two ends. The CDR3 consists of 13 residues. In DNA, the CDR3 is TGTGCCAGCAGTGATCGGGTAGGCTATGGCTACACCTTC. Protein: CASSDRVGYGYTF.

J is TRBJ1-1 and V is TRBV5-4, with D unclear. The CDR3 covers 13 residues. Germline V lookup: CDR1 SGHNT, CDR2 YYREEE (reference sequence). Trimming cost V 3 bases and J 1 base, with 7 bases left between them. DNA of the CDR3: TGTGCCAGCAGCTCTAAAGAGAACACTGAAGCTTTCTTT. Translating gives CASSSKENTEAFF.

This clone appeared a few times. The gene calls are TRBV10-3 and TRBJ1-1; 7 positions match TRBD1. This CDR3 is 15 amino acids long. Per germline, CDR1 ENHRY and CDR2 SYGVKD. V dropped 3 bases and J dropped 4; count of bases not matched to a gene: 8. CDR3 amino acids: CAISDPTGSTTEAFF. The CDR3 DNA follows: TGTGCCATCAGTGACCCGACAGGGTCGACCACTGAAGCTTTCTTT.

The chain has TRBV28 and TRBJ2-5; D is unresolved. CDR3 size: 15 residues. V was trimmed by 8 bases and J by 0 bases, leaving 16 bases between them. In germline, CDR1 is MDHEN, CDR2 SYDVKM. For the CDR3, the DNA is TGTGCCAGCCATGGCGCGGCAGCGTACCAAGAGACCCAGTACTTC. Its translation is CASHGAAAYQETQYF.

The gene calls are TRBV6-1 and TRBJ2-1; D is unresolved. Trimming removed 6 bases from V and 3 bases from J, with 15 bases in between. CDR3 size: 15 residues. In germline, CDR1 is MNHNS, CDR2 SASEGT. Written as DNA, the CDR3 is TGTGCCAGCAGGATATACAGTGGTCTCTACAATGAGCAGTTCTTC. It yields the protein CASRIYSGLYNEQFF.

The CDR3 DNA reads as TGTGCCAGCAGCCCAACCCGACAGAACAATCAGCCCCAGCATTTT. It codes for CASSPTRQNNQPQHF. The V call is TRBV5-5, the J call TRBJ1-5; perhaps TRBD1 as D (5 bases). V was shortened by 4 bases and J by 3 bases, with 14 bases between the two germline ends. The CDR3 has 15 residues. Germline CDR1 and CDR2: SGHKS and YYEKEE (reference sequence).

The genes are TRBV29-1 and TRBJ1-2, with 8 bases aligning to TRBD1. Losses at the gene ends were 7 bases for V and 7 bases for J; bases not matched to a gene: 8. CDR3 length: 12 residues. CDR1 is SQVTM, CDR2 ANQGSEA, per germline. CDR3 nucleotides: TGCAGCGCACAGGGGGGGGCTGTTGGCTACACCTTC. Protein: CSAQGGAVGYTF.

This chain links TRBV18 with TRBJ2-5, with D perhaps matching TRBD2 (6 bases). Germline values: CDR1 KGHSH, CDR2 LQKENI. The CDR3 contains 15 residues. Trimming left V 0 bases short and J 1 base short, with 9 bases between. CDR3 protein: CASSPPSSAQETQYF. CDR3 DNA: TGTGCCAGCTCACCACCGTCTAGCGCCCAAGAGACCCAGTACTTC.

The rearrangement joins TRBV18 to TRBJ2-7; D is possibly TRBD1 (5 bases). The ends were cut back, 7 bases at V and 3 bases at J, with 13 bases in the middle. Germline V lookup: CDR1 KGHSH, CDR2 LQKENI. The CDR3 runs to 13 residues. The CDR3 DNA reads TGTGCCAGCTTCCCAGACAGTCACTACGAGCAGTACTTC. Residues: CASFPDSHYEQYF.

J is TRBJ1-1 and V is TRBV7-6; D is perhaps TRBD1 (5 bases). Germline assignment: CDR1 SGHVS and CDR2 FNYEAQ. The CDR3 loop spans 14 amino acids. V was shortened by 2 bases and J by 2 bases, with 9 bases between the two germline ends. CDR3 protein: CASSLKGINTEAFF. In nucleotides, the CDR3 is TGTGCCAGCAGCTTAAAGGGGATCAACACTGAAGCTTTCTTT.